A selection of T cell receptor beta chains follows, all from one sample in a study of OX40 agonist ivuxolimab in advanced cancers. Generated by immunoSEQ multiplex PCR, the TCRdb table keeps only in-frame clones and is missing some. The table has roughly 50,000 clones, roughly nine tenths seen once. The source was CD4+ or CD8+ T cells sorted from blood, collected in a trial of the OX40 agonist ivuxolimab. These receptors came from an adult with an advanced solid tumor such as melanoma, head and neck, liver or kidney cancer. The CDR3 runs from the conserved cysteine through the conserved F or W. Each record gives: J gene, D gene, clone size, V gene, CDR3 DNA, CDR3 protein. D genes are given only for firm matches. Only part of the rows carry a size: once, few, many, or a class if the clone is expanded.

>TRBJ2-6|NA|NA|TRBV5-1
TGCGCCAGCAGCGCCAGGAGCTCTGGGGCCAACGTCCTGACTTTC
CASSARSSGANVLTF
>TRBJ2-1|TRBD2|NA|TRBV6-1
TGTGCCAGCAGCCCATCATGGACTAGCGGGAGGAGGCAGTTCTTC
CASSPSWTSGRRQFF
>TRBJ2-3|TRBD2|NA|TRBV19
TGTGCCAGTAGTATTTGGGCGGGAGGCACCGATACGCAGTATTTT
CASSIWAGGTDTQYF
>TRBJ1-2|NA|NA|TRBV28
TGTGCCAGCAGTACCGGGACATATGGTGGCTACACCTTC
CASSTGTYGGYTF
>TRBJ2-6|NA|NA|TRBV5-1
TGCGCCAGCCAACGCGGACAGAACTCTGGGGCCAACGTCCTGACTTTC
CASQRGQNSGANVLTF
>TRBJ2-1|NA|NA|TRBV27
TGTGCCAGCAGTTCCGCCGTATTTGAGCAGTTCTTC
CASSSAVFEQFF
>TRBJ2-1|TRBD2|NA|TRBV6-1
TGTGCCAGCAGTGAAGCGCCCGGACTAGCGGGGGGATCCTACAATGAGCAGTTCTTC
CASSEAPGLAGGSYNEQFF
>TRBJ1-1|NA|NA|TRBV15
TGTGCCACCAGCAGAGATAGGGGAGCGGACACTGAAGCTTTCTTT
CATSRDRGADTEAFF
>TRBJ2-3|TRBD2|once|TRBV5-6
TGTGCCAGCAGCTTCTTCGGCTCTTTTGGGACTAGCGGGAGCACTTGGCAGTATTTT
CASSFFGSFGTSGSTWQYF
>TRBJ2-1|NA|NA|TRBV4-1
TGCGCCAGCAGCCCCGGGACGGTGTACTACAATGAGCAGTTCTTC
CASSPGTVYYNEQFF
>TRBJ1-5|NA|once|TRBV6-6
TGTGCCAGCAGCCGAACAGGAGATCAGCCCCAGCATTTT
CASSRTGDQPQHF
>TRBJ2-1|NA|NA|TRBV7-2
TGTGCCAGCAGCTTCCGGACCTCGCGGCAGTTCTTC
CASSFRTSRQFF
>TRBJ2-1|TRBD2|NA|TRBV10-1
TGCGCCAGCAGTGAGTCGAAGGGTAGCGGGGTGTACAATGAGCAGTTCTTC
CASSESKGSGVYNEQFF
>TRBJ1-2|NA|NA|TRBV5-6
TGTGCCAGCAGCGACTCCACAGGTGCCATATATGGCTACACCTTC
CASSDSTGAIYGYTF
>TRBJ2-3|TRBD2|NA|TRBV11-2
TGTGCCAGCACCCACTGGAGGCTAGCGGGGGGGAATACGCAGTATTTT
CASTHWRLAGGNTQYF
>TRBJ1-4|NA|few|TRBV6-1
TGTGCCAGCAGTGGGGGCAGGGGAGGTGCAACTAATGAAAAACTGTTTTTT
CASSGGRGGATNEKLFF
>TRBJ2-1|TRBD2|NA|TRBV15
TGTGCCACCGGGACTAGCTCGAGCTCCTACAATGAGCAGTTCTTC
CATGTSSSSYNEQFF
>TRBJ2-5|NA|once|TRBV6-5
TGTGCCAGCAGCTATACGGAGACCCAGTACTTC
CASSYTETQYF
>TRBJ1-3|NA|NA|TRBV5-1
TGCGCCAGCAGCTTGGGTGACCCCAATGGAAACACCATATATTTT
CASSLGDPNGNTIYF
>TRBJ1-5|TRBD1|NA|TRBV5-4
TGTGCCAGCAGCCTACAGGGGGCGGGTCAGCCCCAGCATTTT
CASSLQGAGQPQHF
>TRBJ2-7|NA|NA|TRBV7-9
TGTGCCAGCAGCTTTTCAGGGGGGTTTAGCGAGCAGTACTTC
CASSFSGGFSEQYF
>TRBJ2-7|NA|NA|TRBV5-8
TGTGCCAGCAGCTTCAGACCCGGGGGCAGGGGAGGCGAGCAGTACTTC
CASSFRPGGRGGEQYF
>TRBJ1-5|NA|NA|TRBV4-1
TGCGCCAGCAGCCAACGGACAGCCGCTGATCGGGGGAATCAGCCCCAGCATTTT
CASSQRTAADRGNQPQHF
>TRBJ2-5|TRBD2|NA|TRBV4-2
TGTGCCAGCAGCTACGGGACTAGCCAAGAGACCCAGTACTTC
CASSYGTSQETQYF
>TRBJ2-3|NA|NA|TRBV29-1
TGCAGCGCCGAACTGGATCCCGAAGTGGATACGCAGTATTTT
CSAELDPEVDTQYF
>TRBJ1-2|NA|few|TRBV4-1
TGCGCCAGCAGCCAAGTTTTGTTGGGGTTGGGGTTCTATGGCTACACCTTC
CASSQVLLGLGFYGYTF
>TRBJ1-1|TRBD1|NA|TRBV28
TGTGCCAGCAGTTTACCGACTGACAGGGGGCGAATCCCTGAAGCTTTCTTT
CASSLPTDRGRIPEAFF
>TRBJ1-3|NA|once|TRBV11-2
TGTGCCAGCAGCAGAAGACGTACTAACTCTGGAAACACCATATATTTT
CASSRRRTNSGNTIYF
>TRBJ1-1|TRBD1|NA|TRBV7-2
TGTGCCAGCAGCCACGACAGGGGAATGAACACTGAAGCTTTCTTT
CASSHDRGMNTEAFF
>TRBJ2-7|TRBD1|NA|TRBV7-9
TGTGCCAGCAGCCCCGGACAGGGGTGGGACGAGCAGTACTTC
CASSPGQGWDEQYF
>TRBJ2-7|NA|NA|TRBV28
TGTGCCACCACTAGGGGGGGGTACGAGCAGTACTTC
CATTRGGYEQYF
>TRBJ2-1|TRBD2|NA|TRBV11-2
TGTGCCAGCAGCTTAGGGCTAGCGGAGGATAATGAGCAGTTCTTC
CASSLGLAEDNEQFF
>TRBJ2-7|NA|NA|TRBV9
TGTGCCAGCAGCGGTCCCGGGTTGGTCCCTACCTACGAGCAGTACTTC
CASSGPGLVPTYEQYF
>TRBJ2-7|TRBD1|NA|TRBV28
TGTGCCAGCAGTGAAAAGGGACAGCTCCCCTACGAGCAGTACTTC
CASSEKGQLPYEQYF
>TRBJ1-5|NA|NA|TRBV7-3
TGTGCCAGCAGCTTAACAGGGGGTAGTCAGCCCCAGCATTTT
CASSLTGGSQPQHF
>TRBJ2-7|TRBD1|NA|TRBV7-9
TGTGCCAGCAGCCGGGGGACAGGGGAATACGAGCAGTACTTC
CASSRGTGEYEQYF
>TRBJ2-3|TRBD2|NA|TRBV29-1
TGCAGCTTCGGGCTAGCGGACACAGATACGCAGTATTTT
CSFGLADTDTQYF
>TRBJ1-1|NA|NA|TRBV21-1
TGTGCCAGCAGCTCCCCCCCGGGGGCGAACACTGAAGCTTTCTTT
CASSSPPGANTEAFF
>TRBJ1-1|NA|NA|TRBV6-5
TGTGCCAGCAACCACCCCTGGGCGGGGAACACTGAAGCTTTCTTT
CASNHPWAGNTEAFF
>TRBJ1-6|NA|NA|TRBV5-1
TGCGCCAGCAGGAGGGCAGGGGTGTCACCCCTCCACTTT
CASRRAGVSPLHF
>TRBJ1-5|NA|NA|TRBV6-1
TGTGCCAGCAGTGAATCTGACAGGTTTGCTCAGCCCCAGCATTTT
CASSESDRFAQPQHF
>TRBJ2-2|TRBD1|once|TRBV27
TGTGCCAGCAGTCCGTCCCCCGGGACAGGGGGCCACGGGGAGCTGTTTTTT
CASSPSPGTGGHGELFF
>TRBJ2-3|TRBD2|NA|TRBV7-3
TGTGCCAGCAGCTTAAGGGCAGCTAGCGGGAGGGCTGATACGCAGTATTTT
CASSLRAASGRADTQYF
>TRBJ2-1|TRBD1|NA|TRBV5-1
TGCGCCAGCAGCCCCAGACAGGGGCGCGACAATGAGCAGTTCTTC
CASSPRQGRDNEQFF
>TRBJ2-3|TRBD1|NA|TRBV18
TGTGCCAGCTCACCGCCGACAGGGCGGGCAGATACGCAGTATTTT
CASSPPTGRADTQYF
>TRBJ2-7|NA|NA|TRBV5-6
TGTGCCAGCAGCTTTAGCTCCTACGAGCAGTACTTC
CASSFSSYEQYF
>TRBJ1-1|NA|NA|TRBV5-1
TGCGCCAGCAGCTTTGGTTGGGCTATGAACACTGAAGCTTTCTTT
CASSFGWAMNTEAFF
>TRBJ2-1|TRBD2|NA|TRBV28
TGTGCCAGCAGTTCGCCCCGCGGCGGGAGGAGGAATGAGCAGTTCTTC
CASSSPRGGRRNEQFF
>TRBJ2-3|TRBD2|NA|TRBV11-2
TGTGCCAGCAGCTTTGGACTAGCGGGAGGGCCCCTGGATACGCAGTATTTT
CASSFGLAGGPLDTQYF
>TRBJ1-4|TRBD1|NA|TRBV7-8
TGTGCCAGCGGACGGACAGGGGCGGGTGAAAAACTGTTTTTT
CASGRTGAGEKLFF
>TRBJ1-4|NA|NA|TRBV5-5
TGTGCCAGCAGCTTGGCTGCGGCGGAAAAACTGTTTTTT
CASSLAAAEKLFF